This T cell receptor (beta chain) appears in the sequencing data of a study of T cells in women clearing cervical HPV infection. Study-wide background: Women with histologically confirmed HPV16-related CIN3 or worse, 2 with invasive cancer, served as cases. Case blood drawn at lesion detection; control blood after infection cleared.

Overall study findings and caveats: CIN3+ cases had significantly higher TCR repertoire richness than controls, but evenness did not differ. TRBV6-7 relative abundance averaged approximately 0.1% in cases and about 0.15% in controls.

With regard to this clone: The antigen is unknown. The sequenced fragment ends 3 residues before the CDR3 boundary, so the rest is inferred from the germline J gene.

The repertoire was sequenced with immunoSEQ multiplex PCR; TCRdb's copy has only in-frame clones and lacks some. The data include some 20,000 clones; the top ten clones carry about 5.3%. The V gene's germline CDR1 is SGHTA and CDR2 FQGNSA. This CDR3 region has 15 residues. V trimming: 1 base; J trimming: 7 bases; junction bases outside the gene matches: 7. Sequencing was performed on blood buffy coat. This receptor was taken from a woman aged 18-70 years with a cervical HPV16 infection that either progressed to CIN3+ or cleared (not recorded which). This chain links TRBV7-2 with TRBJ2-1; TRBD1 agrees at 7 bases. The CDR3 DNA, read in part, is TGTGCCAGCAGCTTAGGAGGGGGCTCCGGGAATGAG. Its translation: CASSLGGGSGNE. The whole CDR3 protein is CASSLGGGSGNEQFF.